Sequencing of this T cell receptor (beta chain) was carried out in a study of Ad26.COV2.S vaccination and SARS-CoV-2 variants. Study summary: Ad26.COV2.S given intramuscularly, once or twice 56 days apart.

This CDR3 region has 13 residues. V dropped 3 bases and J dropped 10 bases, with 10 bases sitting between them. Germline V gene data show CDR1 as MNHEY and CDR2 as SMNVEV (reference sequence). The treatment is: about 20 received Ad26.COV2.S at low or high dose, single or two shots; 5 received placebo; per-sample allocation not given. Day 63 after the first injection of vaccine or placebo was the sampling time. Clones were sequenced by immunoSEQ multiplex PCR, and TCRdb holds only the in-frame ones, with some missing. The table has about 350,000 clones, roughly 87% seen once. The TCR originated in a person between 18 and 60 years old who received the Ad26.COV2.S COVID-19 vaccine or a placebo. The sample in question was peripheral blood, obtained in a trial of Ad26.COV2.S vaccine versus placebo. This rearrangement joins TRBV27 to TRBJ1-6; no clear D. In nucleotides, the CDR3 is TGTGCCAGCAGTTTCTCCGACGGGTCACCCCTCCACTTT. It yields the protein CASSFSDGSPLHF.